This is a list of T cell receptor beta chains from one sample in a study of T cell responses to AZD1222 COVID-19 vaccine. The assay was immunoSEQ multiplex PCR, and TCRdb's table has in-frame clones only and misses some. The repertoire holds some 120,000 clones, with roughly 86% as singletons. The sample was peripheral blood, taken 28 days after the second AZD1222 dose. Receptor source: an adult who received the AZD1222 COVID-19 vaccine. CDR3s include the opening cysteine and the closing phenylalanine or tryptophan. The order of the fields is clone size, J gene, V gene, D gene, CDR3 protein, CDR3 DNA. The D gene is left open where the match is weak. Some rows have no size entry. The others give once, few or many, or a class for an expanded clone.

clone size: once
J gene: TRBJ1-1
V gene: TRBV5-1
D gene: NA
CDR3 protein: CASSSDVGTEAFF
CDR3 DNA: TGCGCCAGCAGCTCTGACGTGGGCACTGAAGCTTTCTTT

clone size: NA
J gene: TRBJ1-5
V gene: TRBV28
D gene: TRBD1
CDR3 protein: CASSSADRGDQPQHF
CDR3 DNA: TGTGCCAGCAGTTCCGCTGACAGGGGCGATCAGCCCCAGCATTTT

clone size: once
J gene: TRBJ1-6
V gene: TRBV28
D gene: NA
CDR3 protein: CASSLNSPLHF
CDR3 DNA: TGTGCCAGCAGCCTCAATTCACCCCTCCACTTT

clone size: few
J gene: TRBJ2-7
V gene: TRBV18
D gene: NA
CDR3 protein: CASSPSNYEQYF
CDR3 DNA: TGTGCCAGCTCACCAAGTAACTACGAGCAGTACTTC

clone size: NA
J gene: TRBJ2-2
V gene: TRBV7-8
D gene: NA
CDR3 protein: CASSLDDSTESGELFF
CDR3 DNA: TGTGCCAGCAGCTTAGATGACAGCACAGAGTCCGGGGAGCTGTTTTTT

clone size: few
J gene: TRBJ2-7
V gene: TRBV11-1
D gene: NA
CDR3 protein: CASSLLRRASYEQYF
CDR3 DNA: TGTGCCAGCAGCTTATTGAGACGGGCCTCCTACGAGCAGTACTTC

clone size: NA
J gene: TRBJ1-5
V gene: TRBV29-1
D gene: NA
CDR3 protein: CSVETGEGNQPQHF
CDR3 DNA: TGCAGCGTTGAAACCGGGGAGGGCAATCAGCCCCAGCATTTT

clone size: NA
J gene: TRBJ2-2
V gene: TRBV28
D gene: NA
CDR3 protein: CASSLTGTAGELFF
CDR3 DNA: TGTGCCAGCAGTTTAACAGGAACCGCCGGGGAGCTGTTTTTT

clone size: NA
J gene: TRBJ1-2
V gene: TRBV7-2
D gene: NA
CDR3 protein: CASSFEGVGGYTF
CDR3 DNA: TGTGCCAGCAGCTTTGAAGGGGTGGGTGGCTACACCTTC

clone size: NA
J gene: TRBJ1-1
V gene: TRBV7-9
D gene: NA
CDR3 protein: CASSLVSGSGPEAFF
CDR3 DNA: TGTGCCAGCAGCTTAGTTTCAGGGTCAGGACCTGAAGCTTTCTTT

clone size: NA
J gene: TRBJ1-6
V gene: TRBV9
D gene: NA
CDR3 protein: CASSETQNSPLHF
CDR3 DNA: TGTGCCAGCAGCGAGACACAAAATTCACCCCTCCACTTT